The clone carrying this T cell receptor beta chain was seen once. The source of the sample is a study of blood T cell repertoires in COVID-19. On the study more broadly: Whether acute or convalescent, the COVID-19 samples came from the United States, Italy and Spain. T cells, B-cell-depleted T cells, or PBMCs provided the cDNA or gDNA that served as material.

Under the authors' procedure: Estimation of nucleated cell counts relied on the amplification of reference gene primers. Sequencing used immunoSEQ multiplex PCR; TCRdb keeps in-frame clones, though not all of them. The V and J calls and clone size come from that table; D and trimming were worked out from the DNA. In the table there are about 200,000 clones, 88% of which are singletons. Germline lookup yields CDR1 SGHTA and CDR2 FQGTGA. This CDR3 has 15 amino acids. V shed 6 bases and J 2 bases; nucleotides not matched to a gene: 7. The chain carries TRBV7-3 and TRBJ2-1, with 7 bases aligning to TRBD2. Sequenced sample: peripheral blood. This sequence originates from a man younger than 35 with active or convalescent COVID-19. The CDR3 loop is CASSSSGATYNEQFF. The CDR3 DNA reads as TGTGCCAGCAGTTCAAGCGGGGCCACCTACAATGAGCAGTTCTTC.